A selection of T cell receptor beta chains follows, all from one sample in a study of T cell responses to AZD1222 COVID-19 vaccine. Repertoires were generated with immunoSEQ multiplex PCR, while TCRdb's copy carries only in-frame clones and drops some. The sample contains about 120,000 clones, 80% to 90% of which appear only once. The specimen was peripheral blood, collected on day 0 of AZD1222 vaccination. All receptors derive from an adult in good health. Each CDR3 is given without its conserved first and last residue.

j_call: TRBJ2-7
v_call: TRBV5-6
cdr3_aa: ASSPLGTEDAEQY

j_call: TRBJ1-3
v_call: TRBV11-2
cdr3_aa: ASSATRGYKGNTIY

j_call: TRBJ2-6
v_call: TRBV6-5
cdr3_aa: ASSPRTGANVLT

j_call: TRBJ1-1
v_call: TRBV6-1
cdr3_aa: ASSETGARTEAF

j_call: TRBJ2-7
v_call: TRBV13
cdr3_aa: ASSFRGGYEQY

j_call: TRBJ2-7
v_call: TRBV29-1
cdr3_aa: SVGLLRREGEQY

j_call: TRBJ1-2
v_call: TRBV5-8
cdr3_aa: ASTPRVGYYGYT

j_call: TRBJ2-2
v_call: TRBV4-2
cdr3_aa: ASSLRAGDYTGELF

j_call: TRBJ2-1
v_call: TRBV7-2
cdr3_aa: ASSSDPGYEQF

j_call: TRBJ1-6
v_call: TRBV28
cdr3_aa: ASRLDGTANSPLH

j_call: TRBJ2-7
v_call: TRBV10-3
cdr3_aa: AISEFKGSSYEQY

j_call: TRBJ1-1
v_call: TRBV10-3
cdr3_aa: ATNRDRETEAF

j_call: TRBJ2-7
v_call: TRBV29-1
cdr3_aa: SVTSSSYEQY

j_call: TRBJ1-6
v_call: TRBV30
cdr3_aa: AWDNYNSPLH

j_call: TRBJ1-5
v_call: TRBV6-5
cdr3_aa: ASSYGTAECQPQH

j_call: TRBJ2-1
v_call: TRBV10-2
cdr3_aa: ASRLGTSGRDEQF

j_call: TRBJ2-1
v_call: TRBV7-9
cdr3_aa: ASSLAGRDEQF

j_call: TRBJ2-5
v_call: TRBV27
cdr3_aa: ASSLRGINLQEETQY

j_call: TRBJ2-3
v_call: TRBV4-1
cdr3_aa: ASSQRLVGSGTQY

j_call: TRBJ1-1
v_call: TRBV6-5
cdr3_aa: ASSYLTHLNTEAF

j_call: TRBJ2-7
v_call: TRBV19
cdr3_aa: ASRDARDRDHEQY

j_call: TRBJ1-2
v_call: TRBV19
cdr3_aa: ASSRKTGESRGYT

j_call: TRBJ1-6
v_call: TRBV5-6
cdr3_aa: ASTPWGGSPLH

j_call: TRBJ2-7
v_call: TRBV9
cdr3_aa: ASSVAGADYEQY

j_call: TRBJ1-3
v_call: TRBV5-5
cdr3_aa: ASSLAQDLRSGNTIY

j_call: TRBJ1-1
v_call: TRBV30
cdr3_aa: AWRGGRVEAF

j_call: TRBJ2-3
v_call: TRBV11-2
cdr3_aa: ASSLGLAGGFGTDTQY

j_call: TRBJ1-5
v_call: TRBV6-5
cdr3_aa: ASRGGDINQPQH

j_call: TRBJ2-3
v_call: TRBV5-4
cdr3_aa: ASSLAGRGAVPWY

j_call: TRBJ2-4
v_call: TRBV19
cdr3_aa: ASRSTGQGQAKNIQY

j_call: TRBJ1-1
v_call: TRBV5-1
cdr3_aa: ASSSLGQGASGAEAF

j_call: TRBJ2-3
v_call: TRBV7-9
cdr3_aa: ASSPGRDRDTQY

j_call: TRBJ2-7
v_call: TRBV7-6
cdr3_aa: ASSPQHEQY